This T cell receptor (beta chain) came from a study of CD8 T cells in Susac syndrome. RNA in amounts of roughly 0.5 to 1 ug was reverse transcribed with random hexamers. Each CDR3 protein gets one entry after TCRdb re-called the immunoSEQ multiplex PCR reads with MiXCR. This sample has under 110,000 distinct CDR3 sequences, with approximately 94% found just once. This CDR3 contains 14 residues. Germline trimming cut 11 bases from V and 0 bases from J; bases unmatched to any gene: 7. Germline V lookup: CDR1 SEHNR, CDR2 FQNEAQ (reference sequence). This sequence was found in a human donor with Susac syndrome. Sequencing used CD8+ T cells from PBMCs. J is TRBJ1-3 and V is TRBV7-9; 7 bases are a match to TRBD1. Here the CDR3 reads CAGTGESSGNTIYF. CDR3 DNA: TGTGCCGGAACAGGGGAAAGCTCTGGAAACACCATATATTTT.